This TCR beta chain was obtained from a study of shared clonotypes between healthy human individuals. Sequencing was performed with immunoSEQ multiplex PCR; in TCRdb, only in-frame clones are kept and a portion is missing. The sample yields around 940,000 clones, 76% seen once. The CDR3 covers 14 residues. Trimming pared 4 bases from V and 2 bases from J, leaving 13 bases between. Germline lookup yields CDR1 SGHRS and CDR2 YFSETQ. The chain links TRBV5-1 to TRBJ2-7, with a weak D call TRBD1 (6 bases). The clonotype comes from a man between 18 and 29 years old in good health. The sequenced material came from memory CD4+ T cells sorted from blood. Sample subset: CD45RA-negative fraction. CDR3 loop: CASSPTQGPYEQYF. CDR3 nucleotides: TGCGCCAGCAGCCCCACACAGGGCCCCTACGAGCAGTACTTC.